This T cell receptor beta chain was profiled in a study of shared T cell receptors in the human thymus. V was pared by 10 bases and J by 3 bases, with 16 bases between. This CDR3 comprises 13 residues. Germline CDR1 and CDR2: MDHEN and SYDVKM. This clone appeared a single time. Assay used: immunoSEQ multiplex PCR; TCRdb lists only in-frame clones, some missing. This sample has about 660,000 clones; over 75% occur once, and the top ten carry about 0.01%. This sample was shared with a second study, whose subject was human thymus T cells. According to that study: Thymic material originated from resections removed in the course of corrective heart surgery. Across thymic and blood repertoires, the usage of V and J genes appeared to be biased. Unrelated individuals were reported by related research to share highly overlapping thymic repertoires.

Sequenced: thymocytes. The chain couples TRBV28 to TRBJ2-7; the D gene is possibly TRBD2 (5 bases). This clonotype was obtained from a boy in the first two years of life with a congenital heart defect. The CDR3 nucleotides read TGTGCCACCTGGGCGGACGGGGACTACGAGCAGTACTTC. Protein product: CATWADGDYEQYF.